This TCR beta chain was identified during a study of Ad26.COV2.S vaccination and SARS-CoV-2 variants. About this clone: The antigen is not known.

Only in-frame clones appear in the TCRdb table, and some are missing; sequencing was by immunoSEQ multiplex PCR. The sample carries roughly 92,000 clones, approximately 86% recorded once. The V segment lost 5 bases and the J segment 4 bases; nucleotides outside the gene matches: 3. CDR1 is SEHNR, CDR2 FQNEAQ, per germline (reference sequence). The CDR3 covers 13 residues. Whole-study findings and limits: Vaccine and placebo recipients had similar non-spike TCR breadth.

This chain links TRBV7-9 with TRBJ1-1, with 8 bases identical to TRBD1. The source material was peripheral blood, sampled after recovery from COVID-19. This receptor was taken from a human donor who had recovered from COVID-19. The CDR3 is CASSRGQGTEAFF. The CDR3 DNA reads as TGTGCCAGCAGCCGAGGACAGGGCACTGAAGCTTTCTTT.